Each of the 2 T cell receptor beta chains below was sequenced from the same sample in a study of CD8+CD57+ T cells in acquired aplastic anemia. The template used for profiling TCR beta VDJ and CDR3 was genomic DNA. TCRdb called the reads again in MiXCR, with one record for every CDR3 protein. The sample records just over 400,000 distinct CDR3 sequences, roughly 68% being singletons. Sequenced input: sorted CD4+, CD8+, or CD8+CD57+ T cells (not recorded which) from PBMCs. Receptors originate from a human donor in good health, serving as a control.

This clonotype was observed a handful of times. One end of the junction is discordant with germline, which a read error may explain. The chain is built from TRBV10-3 and TRBJ1-2; possible D gene TRBD1, 5 bases. The CDR3 spans 18 residues. CDR1 and CDR2 (germline): ENHRY, SYGVKD. The CDR3 reads CASSGARRDRFAVYGYTF. Here the CDR3 DNA reads TGTGCCAGCAGTGGGGCGAGGAGGGATCGTTTCGCCGTATATGGCTACACCTTC.

This chain links TRBV12-3 or TRBV12-4 with TRBJ1-5; D remains unclear. This CDR3 region has 15 residues. Trimming cost V 6 bases and J 2 bases, with 14 bases left between them. CDR3 in amino acids: CASRGSGRGNQPQHF. DNA for the CDR3: TGTGCCAGCAGGGGATCGGGGAGGGGCAATCAGCCCCAGCATTTT.